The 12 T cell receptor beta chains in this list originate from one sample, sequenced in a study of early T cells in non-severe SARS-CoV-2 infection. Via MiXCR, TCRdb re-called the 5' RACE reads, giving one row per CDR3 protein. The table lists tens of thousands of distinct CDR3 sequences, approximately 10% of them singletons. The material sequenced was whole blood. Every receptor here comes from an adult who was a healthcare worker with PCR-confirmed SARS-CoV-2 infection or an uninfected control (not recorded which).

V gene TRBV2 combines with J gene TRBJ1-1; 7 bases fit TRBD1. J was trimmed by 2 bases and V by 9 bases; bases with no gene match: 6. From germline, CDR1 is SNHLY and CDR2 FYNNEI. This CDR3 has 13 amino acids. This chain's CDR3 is CASSTGLNTEAFF. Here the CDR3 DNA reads TGTGCCAGTTCGACAGGGCTAAACACTGAAGCTTTCTTT.

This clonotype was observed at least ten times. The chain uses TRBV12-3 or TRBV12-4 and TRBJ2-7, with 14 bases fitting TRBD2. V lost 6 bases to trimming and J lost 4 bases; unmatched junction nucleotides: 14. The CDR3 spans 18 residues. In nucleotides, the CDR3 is TGTGCCAGCAGCCCCCCCGAGACTAGCGGGAGGGCCGCGTACGAGCAGTACTTC. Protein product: CASSPPETSGRAAYEQYF.

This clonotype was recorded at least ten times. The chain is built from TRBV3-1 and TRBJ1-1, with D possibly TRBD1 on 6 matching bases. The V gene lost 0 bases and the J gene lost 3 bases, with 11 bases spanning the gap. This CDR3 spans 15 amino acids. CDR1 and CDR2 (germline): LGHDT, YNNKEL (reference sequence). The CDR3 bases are TGTGCCAGCAGCCAAGAGGCAGGGGCACACACTGAAGCTTTCTTT. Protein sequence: CASSQEAGAHTEAFF.

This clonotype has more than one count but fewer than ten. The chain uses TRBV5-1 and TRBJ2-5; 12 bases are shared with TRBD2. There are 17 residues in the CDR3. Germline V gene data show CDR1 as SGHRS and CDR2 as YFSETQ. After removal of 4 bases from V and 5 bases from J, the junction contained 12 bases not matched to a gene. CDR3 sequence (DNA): TGCGCCAGCAGCCCCAGACTAGCGGGAGTCACTCGGGAGACCCAGTACTTC. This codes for CASSPRLAGVTRETQYF.

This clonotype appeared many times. This chain's CDR3 is CSARFGYEQYF. In nucleotides, the CDR3 is TGCAGTGCCCGTTTTGGCTACGAGCAGTACTTC. This chain uses TRBV20-1 with TRBJ2-7; D gene unclear. Germline loops: CDR1 DFQATT, CDR2 SNEGSKA (reference sequence). V lost 6 bases and J 3 bases, leaving 9 bases between the germline ends. The CDR3 has 11 residues.

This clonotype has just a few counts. CDR3 loop: CASRGTGFSYEQYF. For the CDR3, the DNA is TGTGCCAGCAGGGGGACAGGGTTCTCCTACGAGCAGTACTTC. The gene calls are TRBV25-1 and TRBJ2-7; the match to TRBD1 covers 9 bases. Trimming took 6 bases from V and 0 from J; bases not matched to a gene: 3. The CDR3 totals 14 residues. The germline V gene has CDR1 MGHDK and CDR2 SYGVNS.

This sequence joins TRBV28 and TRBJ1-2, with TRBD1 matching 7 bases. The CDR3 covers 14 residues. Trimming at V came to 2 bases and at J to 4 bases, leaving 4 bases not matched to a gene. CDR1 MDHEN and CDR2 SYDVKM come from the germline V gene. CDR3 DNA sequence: TGTGCCAGCAGTTTAGGGACAGAGGGCTATGGCTACACCTTC. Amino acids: CASSLGTEGYGYTF.

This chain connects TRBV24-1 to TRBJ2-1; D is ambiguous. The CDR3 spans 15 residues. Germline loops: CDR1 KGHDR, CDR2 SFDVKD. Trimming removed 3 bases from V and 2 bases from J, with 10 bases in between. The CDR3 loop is CATSDPQVPYNEQFF. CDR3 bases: TGTGCCACCAGTGATCCGCAGGTACCCTACAATGAGCAGTTCTTC.

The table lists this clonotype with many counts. The DNA of the CDR3 is TGCAGTGCCTTCCCGCATGACTATGAGCAGTTCTTC. Amino acids: CSAFPHDYEQFF. The V and J genes are TRBV20-1 and TRBJ2-1, with unresolved D. The CDR3 loop spans 12 amino acids. Germline CDR1 is DFQATT and CDR2 is SNEGSKA (reference sequence). Trimming removed 6 bases from V and 8 bases from J, with 14 bases in between.

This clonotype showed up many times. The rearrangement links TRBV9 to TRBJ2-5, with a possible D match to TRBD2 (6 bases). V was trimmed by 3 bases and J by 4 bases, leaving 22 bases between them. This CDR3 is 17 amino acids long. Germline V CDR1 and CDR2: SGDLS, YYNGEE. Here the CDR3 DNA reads TGTGCCAGCAGCGGTAAACTGGGGGGAGTGGTGGGAGAGACCCAGTACTTC. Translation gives CASSGKLGGVVGETQYF.

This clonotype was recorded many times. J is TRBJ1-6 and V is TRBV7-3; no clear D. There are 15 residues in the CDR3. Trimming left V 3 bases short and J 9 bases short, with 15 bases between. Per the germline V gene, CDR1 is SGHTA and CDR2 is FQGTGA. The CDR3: CASSFGVRKVSPLHF. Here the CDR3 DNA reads TGTGCCAGCAGCTTCGGGGTGAGGAAGGTTTCACCCCTCCACTTT.

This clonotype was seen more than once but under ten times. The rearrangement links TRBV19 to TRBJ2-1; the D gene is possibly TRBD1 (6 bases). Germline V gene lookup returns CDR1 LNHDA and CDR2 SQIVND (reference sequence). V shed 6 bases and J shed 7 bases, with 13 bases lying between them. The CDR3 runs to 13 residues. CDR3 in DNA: TGTGCCAGTAGGCGACAGGAGGCAAATGAGCAGTTCTTC. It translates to CASRRQEANEQFF.